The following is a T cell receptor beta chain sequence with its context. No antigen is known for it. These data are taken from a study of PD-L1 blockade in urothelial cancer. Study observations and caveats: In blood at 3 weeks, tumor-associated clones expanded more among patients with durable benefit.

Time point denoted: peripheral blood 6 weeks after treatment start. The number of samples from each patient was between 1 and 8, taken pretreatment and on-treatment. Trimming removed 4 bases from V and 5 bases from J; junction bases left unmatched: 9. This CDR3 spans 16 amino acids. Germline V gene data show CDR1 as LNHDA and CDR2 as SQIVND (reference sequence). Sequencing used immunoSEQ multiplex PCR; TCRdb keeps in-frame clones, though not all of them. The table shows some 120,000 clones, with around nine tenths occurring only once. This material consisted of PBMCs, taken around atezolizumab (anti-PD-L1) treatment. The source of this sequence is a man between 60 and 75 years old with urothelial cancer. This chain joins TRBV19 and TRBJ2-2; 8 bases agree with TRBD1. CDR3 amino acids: CASSRRQGLVTGELFF. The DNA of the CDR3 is TGTGCCAGTAGTAGACGACAGGGGTTAGTGACCGGGGAGCTGTTTTTT.